This TCR beta chain was captured in a study of radiotherapy plus CTLA-4 blockade in lung cancer. General observations from the study: There was expansion of tumor-derived TCR clones in blood after radiotherapy plus ipilimumab.

TCRdb's table, derived via immunoSEQ multiplex PCR, lists solely in-frame clones and lacks some. The data hold roughly 120,000 clones, with 81% observed a single time. Germline CDR1 and CDR2: SGHDT and YYEEEE. V lost 1 base, J lost 7 bases, and 26 bases lay in between. This CDR3 is 18 amino acids long. Remarks on this clone: Its antigen is not identified.

The TCR was taken from a human donor with non-small cell lung cancer that progressed on radiotherapy plus ipilimumab. Some clones in this sample may be carry-over from other donors' samples. The source was peripheral blood, collected from a patient treated with radiotherapy plus ipilimumab. The V call is TRBV5-6, the J call TRBJ1-1; D unresolved. CDR3 region: CASSLFSTLSLTGYEAFF. The CDR3, as DNA: TGTGCCAGCAGCTTGTTCTCCACTCTCTCCCTCACTGGATATGAAGCTTTCTTT. Complete variable domain (other parts from reference TRBV5-6 and TRBJ1-1): DAGVTQSPTHLIKTRGQQVTLRCSPKSGHDTVSWYQQALGQGPQFIFQYYEEEERQRGNFPDRFSGHQFPNYSSELNVNALLLGDSALYLCASSLFSTLSLTGYEAFFGQGTRLTVV.